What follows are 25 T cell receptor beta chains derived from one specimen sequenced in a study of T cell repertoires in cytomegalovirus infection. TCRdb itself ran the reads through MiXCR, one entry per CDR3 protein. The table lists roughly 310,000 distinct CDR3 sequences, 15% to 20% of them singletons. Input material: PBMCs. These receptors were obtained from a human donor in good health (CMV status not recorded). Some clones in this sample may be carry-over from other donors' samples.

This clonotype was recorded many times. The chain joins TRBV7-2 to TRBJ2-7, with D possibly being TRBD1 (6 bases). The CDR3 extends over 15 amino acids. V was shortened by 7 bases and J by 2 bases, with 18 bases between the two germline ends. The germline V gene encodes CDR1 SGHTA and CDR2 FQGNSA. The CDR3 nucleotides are TGTGCCAGCAACCTACCGGGCTGGGGGCCCTACGAGCAGTACTTC. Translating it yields CASNLPGWGPYEQYF.

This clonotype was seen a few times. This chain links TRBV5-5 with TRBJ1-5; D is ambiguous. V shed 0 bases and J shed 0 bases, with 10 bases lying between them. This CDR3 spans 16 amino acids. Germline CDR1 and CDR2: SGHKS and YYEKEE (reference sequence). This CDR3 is CASSLVPEYSNQPQHF. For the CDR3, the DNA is TGTGCCAGCAGCTTGGTACCAGAATATAGCAATCAGCCCCAGCATTTT.

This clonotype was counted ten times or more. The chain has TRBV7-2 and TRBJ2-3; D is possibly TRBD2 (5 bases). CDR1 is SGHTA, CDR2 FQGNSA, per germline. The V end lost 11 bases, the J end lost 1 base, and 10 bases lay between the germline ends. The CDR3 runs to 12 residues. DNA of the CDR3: TGTGCCGGCGCGGAGGGCACAGATACGCAGTATTTT. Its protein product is CAGAEGTDTQYF.

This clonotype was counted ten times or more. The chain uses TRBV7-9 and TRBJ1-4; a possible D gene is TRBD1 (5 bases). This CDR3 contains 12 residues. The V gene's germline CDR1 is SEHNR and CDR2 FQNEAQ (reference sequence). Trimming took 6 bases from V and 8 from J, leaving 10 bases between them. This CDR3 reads CASRGTREKLFF. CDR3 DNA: TGTGCCAGCAGGGGGACGCGCGAAAAACTGTTTTTT.

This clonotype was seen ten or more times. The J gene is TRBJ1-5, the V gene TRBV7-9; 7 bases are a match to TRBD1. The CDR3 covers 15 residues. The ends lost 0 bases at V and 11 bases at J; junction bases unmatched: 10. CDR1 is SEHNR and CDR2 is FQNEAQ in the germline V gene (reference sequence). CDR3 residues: CASSLAQGGVLAQHF. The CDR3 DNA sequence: TGTGCCAGCAGCTTAGCCCAGGGGGGCGTTTTGGCCCAGCATTTT.

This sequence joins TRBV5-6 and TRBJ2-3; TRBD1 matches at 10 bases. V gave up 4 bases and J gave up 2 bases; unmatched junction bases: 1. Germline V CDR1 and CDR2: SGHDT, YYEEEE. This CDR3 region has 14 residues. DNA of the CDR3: TGTGCCAGCAGCCGACAGGGGGCCACAGATACGCAGTATTTT. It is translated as CASSRQGATDTQYF.

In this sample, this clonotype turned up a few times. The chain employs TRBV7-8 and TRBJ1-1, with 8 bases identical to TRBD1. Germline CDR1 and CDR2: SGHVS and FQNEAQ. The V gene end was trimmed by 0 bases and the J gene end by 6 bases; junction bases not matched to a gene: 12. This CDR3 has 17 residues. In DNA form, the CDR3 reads TGTGCCAGCAGCTTAGCGGGGCAGGGGGCTGGGTGGTCTGAAGCTTTCTTT. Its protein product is CASSLAGQGAGWSEAFF.

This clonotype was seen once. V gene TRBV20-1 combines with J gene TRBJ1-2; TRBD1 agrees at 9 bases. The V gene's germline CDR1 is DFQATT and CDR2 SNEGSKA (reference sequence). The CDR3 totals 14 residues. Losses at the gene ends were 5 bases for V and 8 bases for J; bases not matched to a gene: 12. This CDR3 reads CSAPAGQGWSGYTF. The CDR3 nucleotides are TGCAGTGCTCCGGCCGGACAGGGGTGGTCCGGCTACACCTTC.

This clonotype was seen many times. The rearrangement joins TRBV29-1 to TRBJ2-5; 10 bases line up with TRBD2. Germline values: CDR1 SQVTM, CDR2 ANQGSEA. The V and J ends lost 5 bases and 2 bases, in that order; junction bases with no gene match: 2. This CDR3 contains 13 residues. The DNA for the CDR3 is TGCAGCGTTAGCGGGGGGGCTCAAGAGACCCAGTACTTC. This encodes CSVSGGAQETQYF.

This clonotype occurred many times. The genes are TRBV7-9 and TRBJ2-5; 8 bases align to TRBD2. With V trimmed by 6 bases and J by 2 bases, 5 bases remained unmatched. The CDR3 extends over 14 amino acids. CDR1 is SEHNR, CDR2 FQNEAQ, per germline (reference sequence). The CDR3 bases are TGTGCCAGCAGACGTAGCGGGGCGCAAGAGACCCAGTACTTC. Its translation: CASRRSGAQETQYF.

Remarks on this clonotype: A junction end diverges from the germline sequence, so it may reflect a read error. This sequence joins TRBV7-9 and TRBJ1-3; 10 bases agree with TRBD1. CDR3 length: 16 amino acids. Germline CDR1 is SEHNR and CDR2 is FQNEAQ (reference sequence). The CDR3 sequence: CASSPRQGATGNTICF. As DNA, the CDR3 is TGTGCCAGCAGCCCACGACAGGGGGCAACTGGAAACACCATATGTTTT.

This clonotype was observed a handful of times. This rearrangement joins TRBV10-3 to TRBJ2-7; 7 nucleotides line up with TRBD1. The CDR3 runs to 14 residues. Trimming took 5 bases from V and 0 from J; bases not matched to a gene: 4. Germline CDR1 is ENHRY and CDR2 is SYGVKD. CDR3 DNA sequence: TGTGCCATCAGTACCGGGACAGTCTCCTACGAGCAGTACTTC. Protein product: CAISTGTVSYEQYF.

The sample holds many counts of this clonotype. The CDR3 DNA sequence: TGCGCCAGCAGTCGCGACAGGGGGTCTAACTATGGCTACACCTTC. This encodes CASSRDRGSNYGYTF. The rearrangement links TRBV5-1 to TRBJ1-2, with 9 bases aligning to TRBD1. V lost 5 bases and J lost 0; bases outside the gene matches: 5. The CDR3 totals 15 residues. Germline assignment: CDR1 SGHRS and CDR2 YFSETQ.

CDR3 loop: CASSLAIRDRLAKNIQYF. As DNA, the CDR3 is TGTGCCAGCAGCTTAGCGATCCGGGACAGACTAGCCAAAAACATTCAGTACTTC. The chain recombines TRBV7-9 with TRBJ2-4, with TRBD1 identical over 7 bases. CDR3 size: 18 residues. Looked up from germline, CDR1 is SEHNR and CDR2 is FQNEAQ (reference sequence). Trimming at V came to 0 bases and at J to 0 bases, leaving 8 bases not matched to a gene.

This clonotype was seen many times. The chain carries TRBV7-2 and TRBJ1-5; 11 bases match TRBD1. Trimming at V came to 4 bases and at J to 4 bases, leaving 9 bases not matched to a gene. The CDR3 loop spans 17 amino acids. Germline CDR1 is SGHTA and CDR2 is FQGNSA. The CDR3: CASSSPWDRGGNQPQHF. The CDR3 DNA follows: TGTGCCAGCAGCTCGCCCTGGGACAGGGGGGGGAATCAGCCCCAGCATTTT.

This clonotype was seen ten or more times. CDR3 sequence (DNA): TGTGCCAGCAGTTTCCAGCAAGGAAACACCATATATTTT. It yields the protein CASSFQQGNTIYF. The V and J genes are TRBV12-3 or TRBV12-4 and TRBJ1-3; D not resolved. Between the trimmed V and J ends, which lost 3 bases and 4 bases, there was a span of 7 bases. The CDR3 loop spans 13 amino acids.

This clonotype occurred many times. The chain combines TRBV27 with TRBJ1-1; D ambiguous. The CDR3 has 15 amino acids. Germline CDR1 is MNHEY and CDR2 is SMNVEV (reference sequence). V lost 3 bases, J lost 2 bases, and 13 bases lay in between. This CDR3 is CASSFGRRLNTEAFF. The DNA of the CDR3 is TGTGCCAGCAGTTTTGGTCGGAGACTTAACACTGAAGCTTTCTTT.

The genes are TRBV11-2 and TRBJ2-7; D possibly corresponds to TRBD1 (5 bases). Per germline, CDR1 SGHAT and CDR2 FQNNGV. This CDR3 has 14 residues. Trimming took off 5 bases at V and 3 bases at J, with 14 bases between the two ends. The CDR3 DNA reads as TGTGCCAGCAGCCGCTACAGGAGTCACTACGAGCAGTACTTC. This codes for CASSRYRSHYEQYF.

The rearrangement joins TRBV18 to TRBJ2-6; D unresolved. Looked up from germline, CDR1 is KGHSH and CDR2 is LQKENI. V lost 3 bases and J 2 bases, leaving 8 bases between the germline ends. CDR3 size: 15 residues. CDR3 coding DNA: TGTGCCAGCTCACCGTCTATTGCTGGGGCCAACGTCCTGACTTTC. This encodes CASSPSIAGANVLTF.

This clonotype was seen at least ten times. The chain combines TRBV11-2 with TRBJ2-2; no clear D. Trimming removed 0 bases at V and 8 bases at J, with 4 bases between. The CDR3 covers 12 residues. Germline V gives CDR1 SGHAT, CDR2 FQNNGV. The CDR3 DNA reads TGTGCCAGCAGCTTAGACAGGGGGGAGCTGTTTTTT. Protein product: CASSLDRGELFF.

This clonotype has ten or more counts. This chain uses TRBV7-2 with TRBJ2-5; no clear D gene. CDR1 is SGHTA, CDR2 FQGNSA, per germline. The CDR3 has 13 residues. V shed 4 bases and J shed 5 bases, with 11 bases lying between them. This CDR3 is CASSSSPLETQYF. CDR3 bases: TGTGCCAGCAGCTCATCGCCCTTGGAGACCCAGTACTTC. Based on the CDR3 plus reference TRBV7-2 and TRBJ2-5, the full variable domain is GAGVSQSPSNKVTEKGKDVELRCDPISGHTALYWYRQSLGQGLEFLIYFQGNSAPDKSGLPSDRFSAERTGGSVSTLTIQRTQQEDSAVYLCASSSSPLETQYFGPGTRLLVL.

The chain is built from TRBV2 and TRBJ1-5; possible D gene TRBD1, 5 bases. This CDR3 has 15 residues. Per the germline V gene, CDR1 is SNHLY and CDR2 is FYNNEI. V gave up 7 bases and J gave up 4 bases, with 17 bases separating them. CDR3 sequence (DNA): TGTGCCAGCACTAGGGACTGGGGAGGTAATCAGCCCCAGCATTTT. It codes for CASTRDWGGNQPQHF.

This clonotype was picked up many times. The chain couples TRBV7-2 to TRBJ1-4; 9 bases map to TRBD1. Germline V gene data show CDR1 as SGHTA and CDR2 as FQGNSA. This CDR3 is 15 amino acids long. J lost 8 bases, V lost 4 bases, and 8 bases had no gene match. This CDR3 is CASSSTGTGYEKLFF. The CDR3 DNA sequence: TGTGCCAGCAGCTCCACCGGGACAGGGTACGAAAAACTGTTTTTT.

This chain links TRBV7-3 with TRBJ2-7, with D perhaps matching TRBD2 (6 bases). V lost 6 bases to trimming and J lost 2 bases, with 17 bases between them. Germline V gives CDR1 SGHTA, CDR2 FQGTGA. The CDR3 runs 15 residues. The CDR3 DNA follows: TGTGCCAGCAGACCCCCCCTAGCGCCGACCTACGAGCAGTACTTC. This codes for CASRPPLAPTYEQYF.

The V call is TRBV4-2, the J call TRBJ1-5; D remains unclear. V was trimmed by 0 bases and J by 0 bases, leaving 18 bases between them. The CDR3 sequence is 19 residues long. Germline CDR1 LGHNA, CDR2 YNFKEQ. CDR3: CASSQEGLGTSYSNQPQHF. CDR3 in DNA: TGTGCCAGCAGCCAAGAAGGGTTGGGAACCTCATATAGCAATCAGCCCCAGCATTTT.